A single sample is the source of the 27 T cell receptor beta chains below, sequenced in a study of blood T cells in healthy people across ages. A second PCR, run for 7 to 11 cycles, used a sample-barcoded 5' primer plus a J-beta primer mix. TCRdb passed the 5' RACE reads through MiXCR, listing each CDR3 protein once. The sample consists of hundreds of thousands of distinct CDR3 sequences, roughly 60% of them appearing once. The sample comprised blood. The source of these receptors is a man between 25 and 39 years old in good health.

The chain carries TRBV10-1 and TRBJ2-1; the match to TRBD2 covers 9 bases. V was clipped by 2 bases and J by 12 bases; unmatched bases: 17. Germline V gene data show CDR1 as WNHNN and CDR2 as SYGVQD (reference sequence). The CDR3 extends over 17 amino acids. This CDR3 is CASSEEFPSGVQSLQFF. The CDR3 bases are TGCGCCAGCAGTGAGGAATTCCCTAGCGGGGTTCAGAGTTTGCAGTTCTTC.

The chain links TRBV3-1 to TRBJ2-1; 9 nucleotides match TRBD2. CDR3 length equals 15 residues. Per germline, CDR1 LGHDT and CDR2 YNNKEL (reference sequence). Germline trimming cut 1 base from V and 8 bases from J; bases unmatched to any gene: 6. CDR3 nucleotides: TGTGCCAGCAGCCAAGCGAGCGGGGGGTTCGATGAGCAGTTCTTC. Translated: CASSQASGGFDEQFF.

The V gene is TRBV12-5, the J gene TRBJ2-4; 7 bases agree with TRBD1. The J call may be in error: the DNA end matches TRBJ2-5 better. The CDR3 contains 14 residues. Germline CDR1 LGHNT, CDR2 FRNRAP. DNA of the CDR3: TGTGCTAGTGGTTCCCGGACAGGAACGGGGACCCAGTACTTC. The encoded protein is CASGSRTGTGTQYF.

The chain carries TRBV29-1 and TRBJ2-5, with D possibly TRBD2 on 6 matching bases. Germline V lookup: CDR1 SQVTM, CDR2 ANQGSEA. The CDR3 loop spans 10 amino acids. V was cut by 8 bases and J by 5 bases, with 9 bases left in between. The CDR3 nucleotides read TGCAGCATCGGAGGGGAGACCCAGTACTTC. This translates into CSIGGETQYF. The full variable domain, with the rest looked up from reference TRBV29-1 and TRBJ2-5, is SAVISQKPSRDICQRGTSLTIQCQVDSQVTMMFWYRQQPGQSLTLIATANQGSEATYESGFVIDKFPISRPNLTFSTLTVSNMSPEDSSIYLCSIGGETQYFGPGTRLLVL.

The chain recombines TRBV7-2 with TRBJ2-3, with 8 bases identical to TRBD2. CDR3 length: 14 residues. The germline CDR1 and CDR2 sequences are SGHTA and FQGNSA. Trimming at V came to 6 bases and at J to 4 bases, leaving 6 bases not matched to a gene. CDR3 in DNA: TGTGCCAGCAGGATAGGACTAGCAGCAGATACGCAGTATTTT. Translated: CASRIGLAADTQYF.

This chain joins TRBV4-3 and TRBJ2-5; 8 positions agree with TRBD2. The J call may be wrong; the DNA end is better matched by TRBJ2-7. Per germline, CDR1 LGHNA and CDR2 YSLEER. The CDR3 totals 15 residues. The CDR3 DNA reads as TGCGCCAGCAGCTCGGGGATCGGGAGGGCCGGCGAGCAGTACTTC. It yields the protein CASSSGIGRAGEQYF.

The CDR3 coding sequence is TGTGCCAGCAGCCAAGGTGGCGGGTACACAGATACGCAGTATTTT. Amino acids: CASSQGGGYTDTQYF. The chain links TRBV4-2 to TRBJ2-3; TRBD2 is a possible D gene (5 bases). Germline V CDR1 and CDR2: LGHNA, YNFKEQ. V was shortened by 1 base and J by 2 bases, with 10 bases between the two germline ends. The CDR3 spans 15 residues.

The chain combines TRBV20-1 with TRBJ2-1, with 13 positions matching TRBD2. Germline values: CDR1 DFQATT, CDR2 SNEGSKA (reference sequence). CDR3 length: 14 amino acids. J was trimmed by 9 bases and V by 4 bases; bases with no gene match: 6. This CDR3 reads CSAKGTSGAGEQFF. The CDR3 DNA is TGCAGTGCTAAGGGGACTAGCGGGGCGGGTGAGCAGTTCTTC.

This clonotype was detected only a few times. The rearrangement uses TRBV5-1 and TRBJ2-3; D remains unclear. Germline loops: CDR1 SGHRS, CDR2 YFSETQ. V lost 3 bases to trimming and J lost 6 bases, with 11 bases between them. CDR3 length: 13 amino acids. The CDR3 DNA reads TGCGCCAGCAGCTCAAATCGGCGGGATACGCAGTATTTT. It yields the protein CASSSNRRDTQYF.

The chain links TRBV28 to TRBJ2-5; D is uncertain. Germline V gene lookup returns CDR1 MDHEN and CDR2 SYDVKM. Trimming took 1 base from V and 1 from J, leaving 7 bases between them. This CDR3 has 14 residues. Written as DNA, the CDR3 is TGTGCCAGCAGTTTATTCAGGACCCAAGAGACCCAGTACTTC. This translates into CASSLFRTQETQYF.

The genes are TRBV10-3 and TRBJ2-1; no reliable D call. Germline CDR1 is ENHRY and CDR2 is SYGVKD. Trimming removed 6 bases at V and 2 bases at J, with 8 bases between. The CDR3 covers 13 residues. The CDR3 sequence: CAISEPTYNEQFF. CDR3 in DNA: TGTGCCATCAGCGAGCCTACCTACAATGAGCAGTTCTTC.

Details on this clonotype: The junction shows a germline mismatch at one end, possibly a read error. In DNA, the CDR3 is TGCGCCAGCAGCGGTGACTCTTACAATAAGCAGTTCTTC. Translating gives CASSGDSYNKQFF. The V and J genes are TRBV5-1 and TRBJ2-1; D gene uncertain. Germline assignment: CDR1 SGHRS and CDR2 YFSETQ. The CDR3 extends over 13 amino acids.

A word on this clonotype: Sequence at one end of the junction differs from germline and may be a read error. The J gene is TRBJ2-1, the V gene TRBV20-1; D might be TRBD2 (5 bases). CDR1 is DFQATT and CDR2 is SNEGSKA in the germline V gene (reference sequence). The CDR3 has 15 amino acids. This CDR3 reads CSARDPSGNYNEQFF. The CDR3 region has the DNA TGCAGTGCTAGAGACCCAAGCGGAAACTACAACGAGCAGTTCTTC.

This clonotype was seen a few times. This sequence joins TRBV5-1 and TRBJ1-6; D might be TRBD1 (5 bases). Germline-derived CDR1 and CDR2 are SGHRS and YFSETQ. V was clipped by 4 bases and J by 8 bases, with 13 bases between them. CDR3 length: 14 amino acids. Written as DNA, the CDR3 is TGCGCCAGCAGCCCCGGACTGGGGGATTCACCCCTCCACTTT. Amino acid sequence: CASSPGLGDSPLHF.

V is TRBV5-1 and J is TRBJ1-2; the D gene is possibly TRBD1 (6 bases). Trimming took off 5 bases at V and 8 bases at J, with 13 bases between the two ends. The germline CDR1 and CDR2 sequences are SGHRS and YFSETQ. The CDR3 has 12 residues. This CDR3 reads CASRYGGGGYTF. The DNA for the CDR3 is TGCGCCAGCAGATACGGGGGCGGCGGCTACACCTTC.

V gene TRBV7-8 combines with J gene TRBJ1-1; a possible D gene is TRBD1 (6 bases). The CDR3 loop spans 15 amino acids. Germline CDR1 reads SGHVS; CDR2 reads FQNEAQ. V was pared by 5 bases and J by 7 bases, with 20 bases between. The DNA for the CDR3 is TGTGCCAGCAGCGAAACAGGGACCGGGACGAGTGAAGCTTTCTTT. Protein product: CASSETGTGTSEAFF. Complete variable domain (other parts from reference TRBV7-8 and TRBJ1-1): GAGVSQSPRYKVAKRGQDVALRCDPISGHVSLFWYQQALGQGPEFLTYFQNEAQLDKSGLPSDRFFAERPEGSVSTLKIQRTQQEDSAVYLCASSETGTGTSEAFFGQGTRLTVV.

The chain joins TRBV11-3 to TRBJ2-3, with a possible D match to TRBD2 (6 bases). Per germline, CDR1 SGHNT and CDR2 YENEEA. V lost 5 bases, J lost 3 bases, and 15 bases lay in between. There are 15 residues in the CDR3. Here the CDR3 reads CASSPRGARTDTQYF. CDR3 nucleotides: TGTGCCAGCAGCCCCCGCGGGGCAAGGACAGATACGCAGTATTTT.

The V and J genes are TRBV4-2 and TRBJ1-4; D is possibly TRBD1 (6 bases). The CDR3 is made up of 14 amino acids. Germline values: CDR1 LGHNA, CDR2 YNFKEQ. V lost 8 bases, J lost 8 bases, and 18 bases lay in between. Here the CDR3 DNA reads TGTGCCAGCCAGGTGGGGGGCAGGGCGGAAAAACTGTTTTTT. Protein sequence: CASQVGGRAEKLFF.

This chain links TRBV5-1 with TRBJ1-6; D possibly corresponds to TRBD1 (6 bases). The CDR3 totals 17 residues. Trimming removed 1 base from V and 10 bases from J, with 21 bases in between. In germline, CDR1 is SGHRS, CDR2 YFSETQ. The CDR3 protein is CASSLHLAQGTESPLHF. CDR3 bases: TGCGCCAGCAGCTTGCACCTCGCGCAGGGGACGGAATCACCCCTCCACTTT.

Worth noting for this clonotype: Its ends do not fully match the called genes, so a read error is possible. This sequence joins TRBV29-1 and TRBJ2-3; tentatively, D is TRBD1 or TRBD2 (5 bases each). This CDR3 contains 14 residues. CDR1 SQVTM and CDR2 ANQGSEA come from the germline V gene. CDR3 DNA: TGCAGCGTTGGTCTAGGCTCTAGCACAGGTACGCAGTATTTT. The encoded protein is CSVGLGSSTGTQYF.

The CDR3 region has the DNA TGTGCCAGCAGGGGGACAGGAACGAACACCGGGGAGCTGTTTTTT. Protein sequence: CASRGTGTNTGELFF. This chain connects TRBV6-1 to TRBJ2-2; TRBD1 matches at 8 bases. V was clipped by 6 bases and J by 0 bases; unmatched bases: 3. CDR1 MNHNS and CDR2 SASEGT come from the germline V gene. This CDR3 has 15 amino acids.

This chain joins TRBV5-1 and TRBJ2-3; 10 bases line up with TRBD2. V gave up 0 bases and J gave up 2 bases; unmatched junction bases: 3. CDR3 size: 16 residues. Germline assignment: CDR1 SGHRS and CDR2 YFSETQ. In nucleotides, the CDR3 is TGCGCCAGCAGCTTGGGCACTAGCGGGACCACAGATACGCAGTATTTT. Residues: CASSLGTSGTTDTQYF. The complete variable domain, with remaining parts taken from reference TRBV5-1 and TRBJ2-3, reads KAGVTQTPRYLIKTRGQQVTLSCSPISGHRSVSWYQQTPGQGLQFLFEYFSETQRNKGNFPGRFSGRQFSNSRSEMNVSTLELGDSALYLCASSLGTSGTTDTQYFGPGTRLTVL.

This clonotype was found a few times. The chain has TRBV12-3 or TRBV12-4 and TRBJ2-4; 10 bases are a match to TRBD2. The CDR3 is 13 amino acids. Unmatched junction bases numbered 7, after V lost 6 bases and J lost 11 bases. DNA for the CDR3: TGTGCCAGCAGACCAGTAGCGGGAGGCGTTCAGTACTTC. This sequence encodes CASRPVAGGVQYF.

This clonotype has a single count. This rearrangement joins TRBV20-1 to TRBJ2-3; D ambiguous. Looked up from germline, CDR1 is DFQATT and CDR2 is SNEGSKA (reference sequence). Trimming removed 1 base from V and 6 bases from J, with 8 bases in between. The CDR3 contains 12 residues. The DNA for the CDR3 is TGCAGTGCTAGAGTACTTGGTGATACGCAGTATTTT. The encoded protein is CSARVLGDTQYF.

The chain uses TRBV25-1 and TRBJ1-2; D remains unclear. The V end was cut by 5 bases, the J end by 2 bases, with 9 bases between. Germline V gene data show CDR1 as MGHDK and CDR2 as SYGVNS. The CDR3 sequence is 13 residues long. CDR3 loop: CASSTALNYGYTF. CDR3 DNA sequence: TGTGCCAGCAGTACGGCCCTAAACTATGGCTACACCTTC.

The chain couples TRBV6-6 to TRBJ1-2; unclear D gene. V lost 7 bases and J 6 bases, leaving 12 bases between the germline ends. CDR3 length: 12 amino acids. Per germline, CDR1 MNHNY and CDR2 SVGAGI (reference sequence). For the CDR3, the DNA is TGTGCCAGCACCCACCAGGCCCATGGCTACACCTTC. This sequence encodes CASTHQAHGYTF.

The gene calls are TRBV24-1 and TRBJ1-2; TRBD1 matches 7 bases. V was pared by 7 bases and J by 2 bases, with 12 bases of the junction left unmatched. This CDR3 has 16 amino acids. Germline CDR1 is KGHDR and CDR2 is SFDVKD. The DNA for the CDR3 is TGTGCCACCAGATTACAGGGGTATGAATTAAACTATGGCTACACCTTC. Translation gives CATRLQGYELNYGYTF.